The 4 T cell receptor beta chains given below trace back to one sample, sequenced in a study of identical twins. TCRdb analysed the 5' RACE reads with MiXCR anew, one entry per CDR3 protein. The table has approximately 530,000 distinct CDR3 sequences, approximately 20% seen once; the top ten hold roughly 0.5%. The sample also formed part of further work on yellow fever vaccine responses in identical twins.

What was sequenced was CD4+ T cells sorted from blood. The source of these receptors is a woman under 30 in good health.

This rearrangement joins TRBV7-6 to TRBJ2-1; D unresolved. Deletions cut 5 bases from V and 5 bases from J, with 13 bases between. This CDR3 region has 14 residues. Germline lookup yields CDR1 SGHVS and CDR2 FNYEAQ. The CDR3 reads CASSPFYKNNEQFF. In nucleotides, the CDR3 is TGTGCCAGCAGCCCCTTTTATAAGAACAATGAGCAGTTCTTC.

The rearrangement joins TRBV6-2 or TRBV6-3 to TRBJ2-1; D perhaps matches TRBD2 (5 bases). Germline V gives CDR1 MNHEY, CDR2 SVGEGT. The CDR3 is 15 amino acids. With 5 bases removed from V and 7 bases from J, the gap between germline ends came to 18 bases. In DNA form, the CDR3 reads TGTGCCAGCAGTGGGGAGAATACACGTGGGAATGAGCAGTTCTTC. Its translation is CASSGENTRGNEQFF.

The V call is TRBV12-3 or TRBV12-4, the J call TRBJ1-2; no definite D call. V was trimmed by 3 bases and J by 2 bases, leaving 10 bases between them. The CDR3 is 14 amino acids. The CDR3 bases are TGTGCCAGCAGTTTGACCGTAGGGAACTATGGCTACACCTTC. Residues: CASSLTVGNYGYTF.

This clonotype was counted a few times. This CDR3 is CASSARYGSYNEQFF. In DNA, the CDR3 is TGTGCCAGCAGCGCTAGATACGGTTCCTACAATGAGCAGTTCTTC. The rearrangement uses TRBV9 and TRBJ2-1, with D unclear. The germline CDR1 and CDR2 sequences are SGDLS and YYNGEE. With 3 bases removed from V and 1 base from J, the gap between germline ends came to 11 bases. CDR3 length equals 15 residues.